A single sample gave rise to the 30 T cell receptor beta chains below, sequenced in a study of T-cell reconstitution after alpha-beta-depleted transplantation in children. As it was prepared, the TCRbeta library received unique molecular identifiers. TCRdb recomputed calls from the PCR reads with MiXCR, one row per CDR3 protein. The data show around 500,000 distinct CDR3 sequences, under 30% seen once. Sample: PBMCs, mostly from graft donor cells, taken 360 days after TCRalphabeta/CD19-depleted stem cell transplant. These TCRs come from a boy in the first two years of life who had a stem cell transplant for acute myeloid leukemia, so the T cells may come from the graft donor.

At least ten counts were recorded for this clonotype. The chain links TRBV2 to TRBJ1-1; D may be TRBD1 (5 bases). This CDR3 region has 14 residues. Germline lookup yields CDR1 SNHLY and CDR2 FYNNEI. Trimming took 6 bases from V and 3 from J, leaving 14 bases between them. CDR3 nucleotides: TGTGCCAGCAGATCCAGGGCTCTCGACACTGAAGCTTTCTTT. Its protein is CASRSRALDTEAFF.

This clonotype has just a few counts. J is TRBJ2-1 and V is TRBV20-1; 8 nucleotides line up with TRBD2. There are 16 residues in the CDR3. The germline gives CDR1 DFQATT, CDR2 SNEGSKA (reference sequence). V gave up 3 bases and J gave up 2 bases; unmatched junction bases: 9. The CDR3 spells CSASPPPGGPYNEQFF. CDR3 nucleotides: TGCAGTGCTAGTCCCCCCCCGGGGGGGCCCTACAATGAGCAGTTCTTC.

This clonotype has a count of ten or more. The J gene is TRBJ2-6, the V gene TRBV20-1; D remains unclear. The CDR3 has 16 amino acids. Germline V gene sequence: CDR1 DFQATT, CDR2 SNEGSKA (reference sequence). V was pared by 1 base and J by 0 bases, with 10 bases between. The chain's CDR3 is CSARGAGPSGANVLTF. In nucleotides, the CDR3 is TGCAGTGCTAGAGGGGCCGGGCCCTCTGGGGCCAACGTCCTGACTTTC.

The table lists this clonotype with a few counts. The gene calls are TRBV29-1 and TRBJ1-2; D is unclear. V lost 2 bases and J 2 bases, leaving 15 bases between the germline ends. The V gene's germline CDR1 is SQVTM and CDR2 ANQGSEA. This CDR3 spans 15 amino acids. Here the CDR3 DNA reads TGCAGCGTTGAACGGGGATGGGATAGAAACTATGGCTACACCTTC. This sequence encodes CSVERGWDRNYGYTF.

The genes are TRBV27 and TRBJ2-5, with 8 bases fitting TRBD2. The V and J ends lost 5 bases and 1 base, in that order; junction bases with no gene match: 9. This CDR3 spans 16 amino acids. Germline-derived CDR1 and CDR2 are MNHEY and SMNVEV (reference sequence). CDR3 in amino acids: CASSPEPSGGQETQYF. As DNA, the CDR3 is TGTGCCAGCAGTCCCGAACCCAGCGGGGGCCAAGAGACCCAGTACTTC.

This clonotype showed up many times. CDR3 residues: CAISESGSAETQYF. As DNA, the CDR3 is TGTGCCATCAGTGAGTCAGGCAGTGCAGAGACCCAGTACTTC. The chain joins TRBV10-3 to TRBJ2-5; D ambiguous. The germline V gene encodes CDR1 ENHRY and CDR2 SYGVKD. V lost 0 bases, J lost 4 bases, and 9 bases lay in between. There are 14 residues in the CDR3.

In its sample, this clonotype was seen a few times. The chain recombines TRBV20-1 with TRBJ2-1; the match to TRBD2 covers 8 bases. The germline V gene has CDR1 DFQATT and CDR2 SNEGSKA (reference sequence). The V gene end was trimmed by 1 base and the J gene end by 9 bases; junction bases not matched to a gene: 8. The CDR3 loop spans 14 amino acids. CDR3 nucleotides: TGCAGTGCTAGAGCGGGGGGGCCGCGGTTTGAGCAGTTCTTC. Its translation is CSARAGGPRFEQFF.

This clonotype was seen a handful of times. The chain is built from TRBV5-5 and TRBJ2-7; D unresolved. Germline assignment: CDR1 SGHKS and CDR2 YYEKEE (reference sequence). The CDR3 runs to 15 residues. V was cut by 0 bases and J by 2 bases, with 12 bases left in between. CDR3: CASSLVPNSAYEQYF. CDR3 DNA: TGTGCCAGCAGCTTGGTTCCGAATTCAGCCTACGAGCAGTACTTC.

In its sample, this clonotype was seen many times. The chain employs TRBV7-2 and TRBJ2-1; 11 bases are shared with TRBD1. Unmatched junction bases numbered 10, after V lost 2 bases and J lost 7 bases. From germline, CDR1 is SGHTA and CDR2 FQGNSA. The CDR3 is 17 amino acids. CDR3 in amino acids: CASSLSIGTGGRNEQFF. The CDR3 DNA sequence: TGTGCCAGCAGCTTATCGATAGGGACAGGGGGAAGGAATGAGCAGTTCTTC.

This clonotype was seen a handful of times. The rearrangement uses TRBV20-1 and TRBJ2-6; TRBD1 matches at 7 bases. This CDR3 is built from 15 residues. Per germline, CDR1 DFQATT and CDR2 SNEGSKA (reference sequence). J lost 1 base, V lost 7 bases, and 7 bases had no gene match. CDR3 loop: CSGQRGQSGANVLTF. For the CDR3, the DNA is TGCAGTGGACAGAGGGGGCAGTCTGGGGCCAACGTCCTGACTTTC.

This clonotype was picked up many times. The CDR3 loop reads CSVTDRGHEQYF. Here the CDR3 DNA reads TGCAGCGTGACCGACAGGGGGCACGAGCAGTACTTC. The chain couples TRBV29-1 to TRBJ2-7; 10 bases map to TRBD1. CDR1 is SQVTM, CDR2 ANQGSEA, per germline. V was pared by 6 bases and J by 5 bases, with 4 bases of the junction left unmatched. The CDR3 sequence is 12 residues long.

The CDR3 here is CASSRLPVATNEKLFF. The CDR3 DNA reads as TGTGCCAGCAGCCGACTCCCTGTTGCAACTAATGAAAAACTGTTTTTT. The chain carries TRBV6-2 or TRBV6-3 and TRBJ1-4; D call uncertain. Trimming left V 6 bases short and J 0 bases short, with 14 bases between. The germline gives CDR1 MNHEY, CDR2 SVGEGT. The CDR3 spans 16 residues.

At least ten counts were recorded for this clonotype. The J gene is TRBJ2-2, the V gene TRBV2; 9 bases line up with TRBD1. Losses at the gene ends were 7 bases for V and 3 bases for J; bases not matched to a gene: 9. The CDR3 runs 16 residues. Germline CDR1 and CDR2: SNHLY and FYNNEI. The CDR3 spells CASNPNRGRHTGELFF. CDR3 DNA sequence: TGTGCCAGCAACCCAAACAGGGGGCGCCACACCGGGGAGCTGTTTTTT.

Of note for this clonotype: This may come from a read error, since a much larger clone is one base off. This chain links TRBV20-1 with TRBJ2-1, with 7 nucleotides matching TRBD1. The germline gives CDR1 DFQATT, CDR2 SNEGSKA (reference sequence). This CDR3 is 14 amino acids long. The CDR3 nucleotides are TGCTGTGCTAGAACACAGGGGTCCTACAATGAGCAGTTCTTC. It is translated as CCARTQGSYNEQFF.

The sample holds a few counts of this clonotype. The J gene is TRBJ1-5, the V gene TRBV20-1, with D unresolved. The CDR3 length is 17 residues. V was trimmed by 0 bases and J by 0 bases, leaving 15 bases between them. Germline V CDR1 and CDR2: DFQATT, SNEGSKA (reference sequence). The CDR3 sequence: CSARDRWRYYSNQPQHF. DNA for the CDR3: TGCAGTGCTAGAGATCGATGGCGGTATTATAGCAATCAGCCCCAGCATTTT.

This clonotype has a count of ten or more. The chain uses TRBV18 and TRBJ2-7; possibly TRBD1 for D (6 bases). The CDR3 length is 14 residues. In germline, CDR1 is KGHSH, CDR2 LQKENI. Deletions cut 3 bases from V and 2 bases from J, with 11 bases between. The CDR3, as DNA: TGTGCCAGCTCACCCAGGGGCCTGACCTACGAGCAGTACTTC. Translated: CASSPRGLTYEQYF.

This chain links TRBV29-1 with TRBJ1-5; no definite D call. Germline CDR1 and CDR2: SQVTM and ANQGSEA. The CDR3 totals 9 residues. The germline V and J ends were trimmed by 8 bases and 9 bases, with 8 bases remaining between them. CDR3 in amino acids: CSRLGPQHF. CDR3 nucleotides: TGCAGCCGGCTCGGGCCCCAGCATTTT.

This clonotype was detected ten times or more. V usage is TRBV4-3 and J usage is TRBJ1-1; D remains ambiguous. The CDR3 is made up of 14 amino acids. The germline V gene encodes CDR1 LGHNA and CDR2 YSLEER. Trimming took off 0 bases at V and 5 bases at J, with 10 bases between the two ends. The CDR3 loop reads CASSQEARTTEAFF. CDR3 nucleotides: TGCGCCAGCAGCCAAGAGGCCAGAACGACTGAAGCTTTCTTT.

There are many counts of this clonotype. V usage is TRBV11-2 and J usage is TRBJ2-5; D perhaps matches TRBD1 (5 bases). Trimming cost V 0 bases and J 0 bases, with 8 bases left between them. The CDR3 has 15 residues. Germline V gene data show CDR1 as SGHAT and CDR2 as FQNNGV. The CDR3 protein is CASSLEQENQETQYF. The CDR3 coding sequence is TGTGCCAGCAGCTTAGAACAGGAAAACCAAGAGACCCAGTACTTC.

This clonotype was detected many times. This chain uses TRBV4-1 with TRBJ1-5; D gene ambiguous. The CDR3 has 17 residues. The ends were cut back, 0 bases at V and 3 bases at J, with 15 bases in the middle. Germline-derived CDR1 and CDR2 are MGHRA and YSYEKL. The CDR3 is CASSQDPMGLSNQPQHF. The DNA for the CDR3 is TGCGCCAGCAGCCAAGATCCCATGGGTCTCTCCAATCAGCCCCAGCATTTT.

At least ten counts were recorded for this clonotype. The chain carries TRBV12-3 or TRBV12-4 and TRBJ1-3, with D possibly matching TRBD1 (5 bases). The V end lost 4 bases, the J end lost 0 bases, and 19 bases lay between the germline ends. The CDR3 loop spans 18 amino acids. CDR3 sequence: CASSYDRANTLSGNTIYF. The CDR3, as DNA: TGTGCCAGCAGTTACGACAGAGCCAACACTCTCTCTGGAAACACCATATATTTT.

This clonotype occurred many times. The chain recombines TRBV29-1 with TRBJ2-7; possible D gene TRBD1, 6 bases. Germline CDR1 reads SQVTM; CDR2 reads ANQGSEA. The CDR3 length is 14 residues. Between the trimmed V and J ends, which lost 4 bases and 0 bases, there was a span of 13 bases. CDR3 region: CSVALGATSYEQYF. The CDR3 bases are TGCAGCGTTGCCCTGGGGGCCACCTCCTACGAGCAGTACTTC.

There are many counts of this clonotype. The chain links TRBV7-2 to TRBJ2-3; TRBD2 might be the D (6 bases). The length of the CDR3 is 13 residues. From germline, CDR1 is SGHTA and CDR2 FQGNSA. Trimming cost V 1 base and J 15 bases, with 17 bases left between them. CDR3 sequence reads: CASSLGVAAIRYF. The CDR3 nucleotides are TGTGCCAGCAGCTTAGGCGTAGCGGCCATTCGATATTTT.

The chain has TRBV5-6 and TRBJ1-3; D remains unclear. V was trimmed by 2 bases and J by 4 bases, leaving 7 bases between them. Germline lookup yields CDR1 SGHDT and CDR2 YYEEEE. The CDR3 is 13 amino acids. The CDR3 DNA reads TGTGCCAGCAGCTTTCGGAGAGGAAACACCATATATTTT. This sequence encodes CASSFRRGNTIYF.

This clonotype occurred many times. This chain uses TRBV6-5 with TRBJ1-2; D is unclear. The CDR3 spans 14 residues. Germline assignment: CDR1 MNHEY and CDR2 SVGAGI. The ends were cut back, 5 bases at V and 2 bases at J, with 12 bases in the middle. CDR3 nucleotide sequence: TGTGCCAGCAGTACTTACTTCGACAACTATGGCTACACCTTC. This encodes CASSTYFDNYGYTF.

Ten or more counts support this clonotype. The V and J genes are TRBV5-1 and TRBJ2-5, with TRBD1 matching over 8 bases. This CDR3 contains 16 residues. J lost 5 bases, V lost 2 bases, and 11 bases had no gene match. Germline V lookup: CDR1 SGHRS, CDR2 YFSETQ. CDR3 bases: TGCGCCAGCAGCTTAACGGGACAGGCCCCGGGGGAGACCCAGTACTTC. Protein product: CASSLTGQAPGETQYF. The variable domain in full, completed from reference TRBV5-1 and TRBJ2-5, reads KAGVTQTPRYLIKTRGQQVTLSCSPISGHRSVSWYQQTPGQGLQFLFEYFSETQRNKGNFPGRFSGRQFSNSRSEMNVSTLELGDSALYLCASSLTGQAPGETQYFGPGTRLLVL.

A few counts support this clonotype. The chain employs TRBV6-1 and TRBJ1-6, with D possibly TRBD1 on 6 matching bases. Germline V lookup: CDR1 MNHNS, CDR2 SASEGT. V dropped 6 bases and J dropped 9 bases, with 18 bases sitting between them. The CDR3 runs to 15 residues. The CDR3 sequence is CASRLLGGRGSPLHF. CDR3 coding DNA: TGTGCCAGCAGACTCCTAGGGGGGCGGGGTTCACCCCTCCACTTT.

This clonotype was detected ten times or more. This chain joins TRBV29-1 and TRBJ2-5; D gene unclear. This CDR3 has 12 residues. Germline V gives CDR1 SQVTM, CDR2 ANQGSEA. V was clipped by 4 bases and J by 5 bases, with 11 bases between them. For the CDR3, the DNA is TGCAGCGTTGGTAGGGATGGGGAGACCCAGTACTTC. Residues: CSVGRDGETQYF. Supplemented by reference TRBV29-1 and TRBJ2-5, the full variable domain reads SAVISQKPSRDICQRGTSLTIQCQVDSQVTMMFWYRQQPGQSLTLIATANQGSEATYESGFVIDKFPISRPNLTFSTLTVSNMSPEDSSIYLCSVGRDGETQYFGPGTRLLVL.

This clonotype has ten or more counts. The gene calls are TRBV20-1 and TRBJ2-1; weak D call: TRBD1 (5 bases). CDR3 size: 15 residues. V lost 5 bases to trimming and J lost 3 bases, with 17 bases between them. Germline CDR1 and CDR2: DFQATT and SNEGSKA (reference sequence). CDR3 loop: CSAARYRSIYNEQFF. CDR3 nucleotides: TGCAGTGCTGCGAGATACAGGTCCATCTACAATGAGCAGTTCTTC.

This clonotype was seen at least ten times. The chain couples TRBV20-1 to TRBJ1-2; D is perhaps TRBD1 (6 bases). The ends were cut back, 6 bases at V and 6 bases at J, with 20 bases in the middle. The CDR3 is 14 amino acids. CDR1 DFQATT and CDR2 SNEGSKA come from the germline V gene (reference sequence). The CDR3 sequence: CSALLPTGWNGYTF. For the CDR3, the DNA is TGCAGTGCCCTCCTTCCAACAGGGTGGAATGGCTACACCTTC.